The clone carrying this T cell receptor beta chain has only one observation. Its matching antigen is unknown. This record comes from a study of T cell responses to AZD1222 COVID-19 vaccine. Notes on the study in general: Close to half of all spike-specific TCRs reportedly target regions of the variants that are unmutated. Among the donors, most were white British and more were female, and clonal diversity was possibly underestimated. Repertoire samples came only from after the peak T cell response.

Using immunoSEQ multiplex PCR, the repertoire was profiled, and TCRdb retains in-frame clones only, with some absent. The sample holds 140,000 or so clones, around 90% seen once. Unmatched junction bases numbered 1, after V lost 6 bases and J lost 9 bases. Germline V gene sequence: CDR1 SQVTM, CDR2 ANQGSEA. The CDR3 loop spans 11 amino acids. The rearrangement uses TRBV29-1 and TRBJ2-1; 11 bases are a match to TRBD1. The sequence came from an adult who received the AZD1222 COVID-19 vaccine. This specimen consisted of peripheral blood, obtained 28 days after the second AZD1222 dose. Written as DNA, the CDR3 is TGCAGCGTGGGGACAGGGGGTGAGCAGTTCTTC. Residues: CSVGTGGEQFF.